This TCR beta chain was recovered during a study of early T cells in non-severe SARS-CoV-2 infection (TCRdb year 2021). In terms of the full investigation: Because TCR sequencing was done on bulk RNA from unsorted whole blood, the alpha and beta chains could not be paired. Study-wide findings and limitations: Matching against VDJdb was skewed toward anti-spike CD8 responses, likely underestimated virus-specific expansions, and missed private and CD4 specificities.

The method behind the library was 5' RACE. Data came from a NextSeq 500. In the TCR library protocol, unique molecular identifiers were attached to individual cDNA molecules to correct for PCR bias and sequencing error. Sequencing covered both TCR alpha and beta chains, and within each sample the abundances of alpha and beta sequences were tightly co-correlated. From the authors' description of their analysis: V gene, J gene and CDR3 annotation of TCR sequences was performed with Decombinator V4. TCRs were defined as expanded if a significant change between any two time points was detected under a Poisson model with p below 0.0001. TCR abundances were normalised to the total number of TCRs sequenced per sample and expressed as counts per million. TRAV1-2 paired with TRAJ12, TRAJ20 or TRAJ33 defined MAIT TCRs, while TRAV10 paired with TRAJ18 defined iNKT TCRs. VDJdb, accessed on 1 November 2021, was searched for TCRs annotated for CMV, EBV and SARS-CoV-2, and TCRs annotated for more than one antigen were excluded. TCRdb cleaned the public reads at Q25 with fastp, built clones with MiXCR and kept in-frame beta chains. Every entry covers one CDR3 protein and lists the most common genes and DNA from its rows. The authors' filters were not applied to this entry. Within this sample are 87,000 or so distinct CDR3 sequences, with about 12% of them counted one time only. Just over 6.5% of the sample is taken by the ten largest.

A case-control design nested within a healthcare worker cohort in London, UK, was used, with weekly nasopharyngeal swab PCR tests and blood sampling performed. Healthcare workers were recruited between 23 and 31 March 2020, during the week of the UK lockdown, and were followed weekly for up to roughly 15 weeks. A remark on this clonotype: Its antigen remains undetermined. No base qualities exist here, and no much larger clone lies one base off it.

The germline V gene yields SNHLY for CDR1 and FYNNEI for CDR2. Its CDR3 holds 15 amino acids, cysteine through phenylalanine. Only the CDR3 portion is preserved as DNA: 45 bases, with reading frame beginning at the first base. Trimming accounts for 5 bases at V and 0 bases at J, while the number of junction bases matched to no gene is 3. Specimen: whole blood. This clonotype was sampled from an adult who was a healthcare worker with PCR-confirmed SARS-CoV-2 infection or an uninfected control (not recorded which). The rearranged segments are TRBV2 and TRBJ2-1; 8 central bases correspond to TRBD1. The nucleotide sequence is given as TGTGCCAGCAGTAGGGACAGGCTCTCCTACAATGAGCAGTTCTTC. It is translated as CASSRDRLSYNEQFF. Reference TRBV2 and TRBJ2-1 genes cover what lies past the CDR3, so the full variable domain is EPEVTQTPSHQVTQMGQEVILRCVPISNHLYFYWYRQILGQKVEFLVSFYNNEISEKSEIFDDQFSVERPDGSNFTLKIRSTKLEDSAMYFCASSRDRLSYNEQFFGPGTRLTVL.